A selection of T cell receptor beta chains follows, all from one sample in a study of blood T cell repertoires in COVID-19. Repertoires were generated with immunoSEQ multiplex PCR, while TCRdb's copy carries only in-frame clones and drops some. The table has 160,000 or so clones, about 85% seen once; the top ten hold 1.1%. Material for sequencing was peripheral blood. The receptors here all came from a man aged 35-49 years with acute or convalescent COVID-19. The CDR3 runs from the conserved cysteine through the conserved F or W. The D gene is left open where the match is weak. Clone size is shown for a subset of rows, as once, few, many or a class of expanded clone.

TRBV27	.	.	TRBJ1-1	TGTGCCAGCAGCTTGAGGGACGGGGGAGTAAGCTTGGTCTTT	CASSLRDGGVSLVF
TRBV6-1	.	TRBD1	TRBJ1-2	TGTGCCAGCAGTGACACGGGACAGGTGATCTATGGCTACACCTTC	CASSDTGQVIYGYTF
TRBV27	.	TRBD2	TRBJ2-1	TGTGCCAACGGGGGGGGTGAGCAGTTCTTC	CANGGGEQFF
TRBV15	.	.	TRBJ1-1	TGTGCCACCAGCAGACGTAACCGGGGGGAAGCTTTCTTT	CATSRRNRGEAFF
TRBV5-6	.	.	TRBJ1-2	TGTGCCAGCATGGGGGGGTATGGCTACACCTTC	CASMGGYGYTF
TRBV6-2/TRBV6-3	.	.	TRBJ1-4	TGTGCCAGCAGCCCTGCGGGGAGGAGTGAAAAACTGTTTTTT	CASSPAGRSEKLFF
TRBV4-1	few	.	TRBJ2-2	TGCGCCAGCAGCCCCGCGGGGGCCGGCACCGGGGAGCTGTTTTTT	CASSPAGAGTGELFF
TRBV5-3	once	.	TRBJ1-5	TGTGCCGGGGGGGATGGCAATCAGCCCCAGCATTTT	CAGGDGNQPQHF
TRBV6-5	.	TRBD1	TRBJ2-7	TGTGCCAAAAAGGGACAGACACCTAACGAGCAGTACTTC	CAKKGQTPNEQYF
TRBV19	.	.	TRBJ2-3	TGTGCCAGTAATAGGGGGGGAACAGATACGCAGTATTTT	CASNRGGTDTQYF
TRBV30	.	TRBD1	TRBJ2-5	TGTGCCTGGAGTGTACGCGACAGGGCCCAAGAGACCCAGTACTTC	CAWSVRDRAQETQYF
TRBV2	.	.	TRBJ2-7	TGTGCCAGCAGTGAAATCGCAACTACCAACGAGCAGTACTTC	CASSEIATTNEQYF
TRBV5-6	.	.	TRBJ1-3	TGTGCCAGCAGCCGAGGACTCATAAACTCTGGAAACACCATATATTTT	CASSRGLINSGNTIYF
TRBV19	.	.	TRBJ1-6	TGTGCCAGTAGCCGCAACAGGGATAGTAATTCACCCCTCCACTTT	CASSRNRDSNSPLHF
TRBV7-3	.	.	TRBJ2-2	TGTGCCAGCAGCTTACAGGGGCGAATGAACACCGGGGAGCTGTTTTTT	CASSLQGRMNTGELFF
TRBV19	.	TRBD1	TRBJ1-1	TGTGCCAGTAGTAGACAGGGAATCACTGAAGCTTTCTTT	CASSRQGITEAFF
TRBV5-5	few	.	TRBJ1-6	TGTGCCAGCAGCTTATTGCCAGAGGCAAATTCACCCCTCCACTTT	CASSLLPEANSPLHF
TRBV5-1	.	.	TRBJ1-4	TGCGCCAGCAGTTCCCCAAACCAGCAGGGAAGGGCCGCAACTAATGAAAAACTGTTTTTT	CASSSPNQQGRAATNEKLFF
TRBV2	.	TRBD1	TRBJ1-6	TGTGCCAGCAGTGAGTCGGACAGGGCTAATTCACCCCTCCACTTT	CASSESDRANSPLHF
TRBV7-9	few	.	TRBJ1-5	TGTGCCAGCAGCGGAGGGGATCAGCCCCAGCATTTT	CASSGGDQPQHF
TRBV14	.	TRBD1	TRBJ1-1	TGTGCCAGCAGCCTTGGACAGGCAACAGAAGCTTTCTTT	CASSLGQATEAFF
TRBV5-1	.	.	TRBJ2-2	TGCGCCAGCAGCTTGTTACGGAGGGAGAACACCGGGGAGCTGTTTTTT	CASSLLRRENTGELFF
TRBV5-1	.	TRBD1	TRBJ2-4	TGCGCCAGCAGCCCCGGGACAGGGGCGTCCAAAAACATTCAGTACTTC	CASSPGTGASKNIQYF
TRBV9	.	TRBD1	TRBJ1-1	TGTGCCAGCAACCTAGGGGGCCTCAAGAACACTGAAGCTTTCTTT	CASNLGGLKNTEAFF
TRBV2	.	.	TRBJ2-6	TGTGCCAGCTACAGGTCCGGGGCCAACGTCCTGACTTTC	CASYRSGANVLTF
TRBV6-5	.	TRBD1	TRBJ2-7	TGTGCCAGCGGGACAGTCTACGAGCAGTACTTC	CASGTVYEQYF
TRBV5-1	.	TRBD1	TRBJ1-4	TGCGCCAGCAGCCCTCGACAGGGTTCTAATGAAAAACTGTTTTTT	CASSPRQGSNEKLFF
TRBV10-1	.	TRBD1	TRBJ1-5	TGCGCCAGCAGTGAGCCGCAGGTAGGGCAGGGGGGCAATCAGCCCCAGCATTTT	CASSEPQVGQGGNQPQHF
TRBV15	.	.	TRBJ1-1	TGTGCCACCAGCAGAGACGGGGGAATAGGAAACACTGAAGCTTTCTTT	CATSRDGGIGNTEAFF
TRBV7-2	.	.	TRBJ1-2	TGTGCCAGCAGCTTAGTTGGCCAGGCGGGCTACACCTTC	CASSLVGQAGYTF
TRBV3-1/TRBV3-2	.	.	TRBJ1-4	TGTGCCAGCAGCCAACGGCAGATGGGGGGTGAAAAACTGTTTTTT	CASSQRQMGGEKLFF
TRBV3-1/TRBV3-2	.	TRBD1	TRBJ1-1	TGTGCCAGCAGGGGGACAGGGCGCAACACTGAAGCTTTCTTT	CASRGTGRNTEAFF
TRBV4-3	.	TRBD1	TRBJ2-5	TGCGCCAGCAGCCGCCACAGGGGGCGCGGGGAGACCCAGTACTTC	CASSRHRGRGETQYF
TRBV5-1	.	.	TRBJ2-7	TGCGCCAGCAGCTTGGCGGAGCTCTCCTACGAGCAGTACTTC	CASSLAELSYEQYF
TRBV27	.	TRBD1	TRBJ2-7	TGTGCCAGCAGTCACGAGACAGGGGGCGGGAACTACGAGCAGTACTTC	CASSHETGGGNYEQYF
TRBV28	.	.	TRBJ1-3	TGTGCCAGCAGTCCCTCCCAGGGGCGGTACGGAAACACCATATATTTT	CASSPSQGRYGNTIYF
TRBV9	few	TRBD1	TRBJ1-2	TGTGCCAGCAGCACAGGGGGCGACGGCTACACCTTC	CASSTGGDGYTF
TRBV19	.	TRBD1	TRBJ1-1	TGTGCCAGTAGCCGTACTTCCGGGACAGGGATAGGTTACGGCACTGAAGCTTTCTTT	CASSRTSGTGIGYGTEAFF
TRBV7-9	once	TRBD1	TRBJ1-2	TGTGCCAGCAGCCGTAGACAGGGATCGGACTATGGCTACACCTTC	CASSRRQGSDYGYTF
TRBV11-2	.	.	TRBJ2-7	TGTGCCAGCAGCCGACTTACCTCGGGGAGCGAGCAGTACTTC	CASSRLTSGSEQYF